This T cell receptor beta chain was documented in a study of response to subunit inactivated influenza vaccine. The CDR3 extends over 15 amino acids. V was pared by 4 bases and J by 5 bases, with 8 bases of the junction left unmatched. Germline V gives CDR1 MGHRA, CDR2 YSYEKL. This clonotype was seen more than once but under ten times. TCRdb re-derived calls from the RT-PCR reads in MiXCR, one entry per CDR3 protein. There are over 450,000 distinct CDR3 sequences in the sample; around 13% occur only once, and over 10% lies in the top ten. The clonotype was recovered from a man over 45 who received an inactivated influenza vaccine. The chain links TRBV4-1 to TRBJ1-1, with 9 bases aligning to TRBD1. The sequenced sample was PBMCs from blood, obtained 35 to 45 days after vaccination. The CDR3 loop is CASSPAGQGWTEAFF. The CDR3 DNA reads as TGCGCCAGCAGCCCCGCCGGACAGGGGTGGACTGAAGCTTTCTTT.